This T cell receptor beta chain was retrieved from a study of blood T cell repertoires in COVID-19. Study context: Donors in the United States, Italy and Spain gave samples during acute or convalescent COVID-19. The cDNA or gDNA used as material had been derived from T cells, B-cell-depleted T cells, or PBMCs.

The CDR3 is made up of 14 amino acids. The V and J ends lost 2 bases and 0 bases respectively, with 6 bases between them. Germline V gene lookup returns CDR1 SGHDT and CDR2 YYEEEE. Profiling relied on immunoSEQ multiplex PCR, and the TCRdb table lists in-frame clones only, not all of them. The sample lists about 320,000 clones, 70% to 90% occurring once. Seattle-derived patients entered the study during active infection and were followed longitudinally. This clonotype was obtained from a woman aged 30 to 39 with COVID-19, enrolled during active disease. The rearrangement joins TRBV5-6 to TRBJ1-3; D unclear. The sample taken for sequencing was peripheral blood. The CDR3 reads CASSFLDSGNTIYF. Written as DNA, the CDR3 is TGTGCCAGCAGCTTCTTAGACTCTGGAAACACCATATATTTT.